The entry that follows covers one T cell receptor beta chain sequence. Antigen: not known. This sample stems from a study of OX40 agonist ivuxolimab in advanced cancers. Overall study findings and caveats: Researchers did not determine the expanded peripheral T cells' antigen specificity.

Profiling relied on immunoSEQ multiplex PCR, and the TCRdb table lists in-frame clones only, not all of them. The top ten hold approximately 5.7% of the sample, which has 100,000 or so clones, around 85% seen once. The CDR3 has 17 residues. The germline V gene has CDR1 MGHRA and CDR2 YSYEKL. Trimming took 2 bases from V and 5 from J; bases not matched to a gene: 9. This receptor was identified in an adult with an advanced solid tumor such as melanoma, head and neck, liver or kidney cancer. The rearrangement links TRBV4-1 to TRBJ2-2; 9 bases are a match to TRBD2. The specimen comprised CD4+ or CD8+ T cells sorted from blood, sampled in a trial of the OX40 agonist ivuxolimab. The CDR3 loop reads CASSQYSGSSGTGELFF. DNA of the CDR3: TGCGCCAGCAGCCAATATAGCGGGAGTAGTGGGACCGGGGAGCTGTTTTTT.